The 17 T cell receptor beta chains presented below share a single source sample, sequenced in a study of metastatic and nonmetastatic thyroid tumors. TCRdb reanalyzed the PCR reads via MiXCR. Counted here are roughly 29,000 clones, about a quarter occurring once; the ten biggest clones make up about 2.5%. All patients were treatment-naive before thyroid surgery. Sequencing was carried out using blood. These TCRs come from a female donor with papillary thyroid cancer or a benign thyroid nodule (not recorded which). Some clones in this sample may be carry-over from other donors' samples.

This clone has at least ten counts. The chain joins TRBV7-2 to TRBJ2-3; 8 nucleotides agree with TRBD2. The germline gives CDR1 SGHTA, CDR2 FQGNSA. The CDR3 consists of 16 residues. J gave up 4 bases and V 1 base, and 7 bases lay outside the gene matches. The CDR3 loop is CASSLGPGGPSDTQYF. Written as DNA, the CDR3 is TGTGCCAGCAGCTTAGGACCGGGAGGGCCGTCAGATACGCAGTATTTT. Supplemented by reference TRBV7-2 and TRBJ2-3, the full variable domain reads GAGVSQSPSNKVTEKGKDVELRCDPISGHTALYWYRQSLGQGLEFLIYFQGNSAPDKSGLPSDRFSAERTGGSVSTLTIQRTQQEDSAVYLCASSLGPGGPSDTQYFGPGTRLTVL.

V gene TRBV9 combines with J gene TRBJ2-1; 9 bases match TRBD2. Germline CDR1 and CDR2: SGDLS and YYNGEE. This CDR3 is 17 amino acids long. V was clipped by 4 bases and J by 2 bases; unmatched bases: 10. The chain's CDR3 is CASSSSAGGAAYNEQFF. The CDR3 DNA reads TGTGCCAGCAGCTCATCAGCGGGGGGAGCAGCCTACAATGAGCAGTTCTTC.

The sample holds a few counts of this clone. The rearrangement links TRBV2 to TRBJ2-7; D is uncertain. The V gene's germline CDR1 is SNHLY and CDR2 FYNNEI. Trimming removed 10 bases from V and 4 bases from J, with 11 bases in between. CDR3 size: 11 residues. DNA of the CDR3: TGTGCCATCAGCGAAACTTACGAGCAGTACTTC. It is translated as CAISETYEQYF.

The CDR3 DNA is TGTGCCAGCATGTCCCGAGTTTTCCGGGACAGGGACCCTCCCTCTGGAAACACCATATATTTT. Residues: CASMSRVFRDRDPPSGNTIYF. The chain carries TRBV6-4 and TRBJ1-3, with 9 bases fitting TRBD1. This CDR3 comprises 21 residues. V lost 7 bases, J lost 0 bases, and 22 bases stayed unmatched. CDR1 and CDR2 (germline): MRHNA, SNTAGT.

There are many counts of this clone. In DNA form, the CDR3 reads TGCAGTGCTAGAGTGCATAAGGGGTTCCCAGAGACCCAGTACTTC. This gives the protein CSARVHKGFPETQYF. The chain carries TRBV20-1 and TRBJ2-5; possible D gene TRBD1, 5 bases. V was shortened by 1 base and J by 4 bases, with 16 bases between the two germline ends. The CDR3 consists of 15 residues. Germline V gene sequence: CDR1 DFQATT, CDR2 SNEGSKA (reference sequence).

For this clone: The conserved final phenylalanine or tryptophan is absent from the CDR3, which likely points to a read error. V is TRBV6-1 and J is TRBJ2-1; 16 bases match TRBD2. Germline V gives CDR1 MNHNS, CDR2 SASEGT. The CDR3 has 15 amino acids. J gave up 10 bases and V 10 bases, and 10 bases lay outside the gene matches. The CDR3 is CATRGTSGRAGEQFY. Here the CDR3 DNA reads TGTGCCACCCGGGGGACTAGCGGGAGGGCCGGGGAGCAGTTCTAC.

A word on this clone: The junction does not match germline at one end; this may be a read error. This rearrangement joins TRBV6-1 to TRBJ2-5; the D gene is possibly TRBD1 (6 bases). CDR3 size: 16 residues. Germline V gene lookup returns CDR1 MNHNS and CDR2 SASEGT. The CDR3 coding sequence is TGTGCCTGCAGTGAAGAAACAGGGTCCGGAGATGAGACGCAGTACTTC. Amino acid sequence: CACSEETGSGDETQYF.

In regard to this clone: At one end, the junction sequence differs from germline, possibly due to a read error. The chain is built from TRBV7-9 and TRBJ1-2; a possible D gene is TRBD1 (5 bases). This CDR3 has 15 residues. Germline assignment: CDR1 SEHNR and CDR2 FQNEAQ (reference sequence). CDR3 in amino acids: CANSLDGHSNYGYTF. The CDR3 DNA reads TGTGCCAACAGCTTAGATGGACACTCTAACTATGGCTACACCTTC. Supplemented by reference TRBV7-9 and TRBJ1-2, the full variable domain reads DTGVSQNPRHKITKRGQNVTFRCDPISEHNRLYWYRQTLGQGPEFLTYFQNEAQLEKSRLLSDRFSAERPKGSFSTLEIQRTEQGDSAMYLCANSLDGHSNYGYTFGSGTRLTVV.

This clone was observed at least ten times. Within the sample, other DNA sequences also encode this same CDR3. CDR3: CASSPLPLGTNYGYTF. The DNA of the CDR3 is TGTGCCAGCAGTCCCCTCCCGCTGGGAACCAACTATGGCTACACCTTC. J is TRBJ1-2 and V is TRBV27; D is undetermined. Trimming removed 5 bases at V and 2 bases at J, with 18 bases between. Looked up from germline, CDR1 is MNHEY and CDR2 is SMNVEV (reference sequence). The CDR3 totals 16 residues.

Comments on this clone: In this CDR3 the conserved last residue, phenylalanine or tryptophan, is missing, so a read error is likely. The chain combines TRBV6-2 or TRBV6-3 with TRBJ2-2; D may correspond to TRBD1 or TRBD2 (5 bases each). The J call may be in error: the DNA end matches TRBJ2-3 better. The germline gives CDR1 MNHEY, CDR2 SVGEGT. The CDR3 has 14 amino acids. The CDR3 bases are TGTGCCAGCAGTTACAGGATCGGGACCGGGGACCAGTATCCC. As protein: CASSYRIGTGDQYP.

This clone is medium-sized (0.01 to 0.1%) in the sample. The chain joins TRBV28 to TRBJ2-3; 14 nucleotides line up with TRBD2. J was trimmed by 7 bases and V by 0 bases; bases with no gene match: 12. The CDR3 extends over 19 amino acids. CDR1 is MDHEN, CDR2 SYDVKM, per germline. The CDR3 sequence: CASSLWGLAGVTAGNTQYF. DNA of the CDR3: TGTGCCAGCAGTTTATGGGGACTAGCGGGAGTTACAGCGGGGAATACGCAGTATTTT.

This clone was observed many times. CDR3 loop: CAWSGEGINSPLHF. DNA for the CDR3: TGTGCCTGGAGTGGAGAGGGGATTAATTCACCCCTCCACTTT. The rearrangement links TRBV30 to TRBJ1-6; D may be TRBD1 (5 bases). The germline V and J ends were trimmed by 1 base and 6 bases, with 10 bases remaining between them. CDR3 length: 14 residues. Germline V gene sequence: CDR1 GTSNPN, CDR2 SVGIG (reference sequence).

The sample holds many counts of this clone. The rearrangement joins TRBV4-1 to TRBJ1-1, with a weak D call TRBD1 (5 bases). CDR1 and CDR2 (germline): MGHRA, YSYEKL. This CDR3 has 16 residues. Trimming left V 0 bases short and J 5 bases short, with 16 bases between. The CDR3 loop reads CASSQDKRGARTEAFF. DNA for the CDR3: TGCGCCAGCAGCCAAGATAAGAGAGGGGCTCGGACTGAAGCTTTCTTT.

Relative to its sample, this clone is medium-sized (0.01 to 0.1%). CDR3 bases: TGTGCCAGCATCCCCGCGGGCGGGCCCTACGAGCAGTACTTC. It codes for CASIPAGGPYEQYF. This chain links TRBV28 with TRBJ2-7; weak D call: TRBD2 (5 bases). Germline values: CDR1 MDHEN, CDR2 SYDVKM. Trimming removed 7 bases from V and 2 bases from J, with 15 bases in between. The CDR3 sequence is 14 residues long.

Notes on this clone: An end of the junction differs from the germline gene, which may be a read error. The J gene is TRBJ1-4, the V gene TRBV20-1; D gene uncertain. This CDR3 comprises 11 residues. The germline V gene encodes CDR1 DFQATT and CDR2 SNEGSKA (reference sequence). CDR3 loop: CGALHNEKLFF. The CDR3 DNA reads as TGCGGTGCTTTACATAATGAAAAACTGTTTTTT.

In regard to this clone: Because it lacks the conserved phenylalanine or tryptophan at the end, this CDR3 is likely a read error. The limits of the CDR3 on the DNA are not certain, so only TCRdb's listed CDR3 is given. The chain carries TRBV24-1 and TRBJ2-2. The CDR3 spans 12 residues, counting both ends. Germline CDR1 is KGHDR and CDR2 is SFDVKD. The CDR3 reads CATSDLAGELLC.

As for this clone: One end of the junction is discordant with germline, which a read error may explain. V gene TRBV27 combines with J gene TRBJ2-7; maybe TRBD1 (6 bases). Germline values: CDR1 MNHEY, CDR2 SMNVEV (reference sequence). The CDR3 consists of 16 residues. This CDR3 is CASSNLVRGITYDQYF. CDR3 in DNA: TGTGCCAGCAGCAATTTAGTCAGGGGAATAACCTACGATCAGTACTTC.